These 8 T cell receptor beta chains were all obtained from the same sample, sequenced in a study of control samples from healthy donors and cancer patients. The assay was immunoSEQ multiplex PCR, and TCRdb's table has in-frame clones only and misses some. Of 100,000 to 150,000 clones in the sample, 91% were seen once. The specimen sequenced was blood. These receptors were taken from a man between 18 and 29 years old in good health.

The V and J genes are TRBV5-1 and TRBJ2-7; tentatively, D is TRBD1 (6 bases). V was shortened by 4 bases and J by 0 bases, with 17 bases between the two germline ends. Germline V gene sequence: CDR1 SGHRS, CDR2 YFSETQ. There are 16 residues in the CDR3. The CDR3 loop reads CASSPRDTKSSYEQYF. The CDR3 DNA reads as TGCGCCAGCAGCCCCCGGGACACGAAGAGCTCCTACGAGCAGTACTTC.

This clone has a single count. The chain carries TRBV15 and TRBJ1-2, with D maybe TRBD1 (5 bases). V shed 5 bases and J shed 7 bases, with 11 bases lying between them. The germline V gene has CDR1 LNHNV and CDR2 YYDKDF (reference sequence). There are 12 residues in the CDR3. Here the CDR3 reads CATSGRTSGYTF. CDR3 nucleotide sequence: TGTGCCACCAGCGGGAGGACATCTGGCTACACCTTC.

The chain has TRBV2 and TRBJ1-2, with a weak D call TRBD1 (6 bases). CDR3 length equals 17 residues. From germline, CDR1 is SNHLY and CDR2 FYNNEI. V shed 2 bases and J shed 5 bases, with 21 bases lying between them. CDR3 coding DNA: TGTGCCAGCAGTGAACTTGGTCTGAGACAGGATCCTTATGGCTACACCTTC. As protein: CASSELGLRQDPYGYTF.

The V and J genes are TRBV5-1 and TRBJ1-5; possible D gene TRBD1, 6 bases. Deletions cut 0 bases from V and 4 bases from J, with 8 bases between. The CDR3 contains 14 residues. Germline V CDR1 and CDR2: SGHRS, YFSETQ. CDR3 DNA sequence: TGCGCCAGCAGCTTGGGGGACAATAATCAGCCCCAGCATTTT. Translation: CASSLGDNNQPQHF.

V usage is TRBV11-2 and J usage is TRBJ2-3; unclear D gene. The CDR3 has 14 amino acids. Between the trimmed V and J ends, which lost 0 bases and 5 bases, there was a span of 9 bases. Germline V gene data show CDR1 as SGHAT and CDR2 as FQNNGV. The CDR3 bases are TGTGCCAGCAGCTTAGATCGTCGCCGAGATACGCAGTATTTT. It encodes CASSLDRRRDTQYF.

The chain has TRBV19 and TRBJ2-7; weak D call: TRBD1 (5 bases). This CDR3 contains 14 residues. The V and J ends lost 2 bases and 3 bases respectively, with 11 bases between them. CDR1 and CDR2 (germline): LNHDA, SQIVND (reference sequence). CDR3 sequence (DNA): TGTGCCAGTAGTATAAGTGGGGCGAACTACGAGCAGTACTTC. This codes for CASSISGANYEQYF.

The chain links TRBV30 to TRBJ1-3; D not resolved. The ends were cut back, 0 bases at V and 2 bases at J, with 8 bases in the middle. The CDR3 is made up of 14 amino acids. Germline assignment: CDR1 GTSNPN and CDR2 SVGIG (reference sequence). The CDR3, as DNA: TGTGCCTGGAGTGTCCTCCAGGCTGGAAACACCATATATTTT. Translating gives CAWSVLQAGNTIYF.

The V gene is TRBV11-2, the J gene TRBJ2-7; weak D call: TRBD1 (6 bases). This CDR3 is built from 14 residues. Trimming pared 3 bases from V and 3 bases from J, leaving 12 bases between. Per the germline V gene, CDR1 is SGHAT and CDR2 is FQNNGV. CDR3 nucleotides: TGTGCCAGCAGCTTCTCCCGGGACATCTACGAGCAGTACTTC. It specifies CASSFSRDIYEQYF. The whole variable domain, remainder taken from reference TRBV11-2 and TRBJ2-7, is EAGVAQSPRYKIIEKRQSVAFWCNPISGHATLYWYQQILGQGPKLLIQFQNNGVVDDSQLPKDRFSAERLKGVDSTLKIQPAKLEDSAVYLCASSFSRDIYEQYFGPGTRLTVT.